This T cell receptor (beta chain) was identified in a study of persistence of HIV-infected CD4 T cells. For the study at large: Median time on suppressive ART was seven to nine years.

This was the immunoSEQ version 4 assay in survey mode. Assay used: immunoSEQ multiplex PCR; TCRdb lists only in-frame clones, some missing. The sample yields 15,000 to 20,000 clones, roughly two thirds seen once. Stimulation used 9 to 10 ug/mL lysate from CMV-infected fibroblasts. Responding CD4+ T cells were sorted by upregulation of both CD40 ligand and CD69. Donors had CD4+ T cell counts above 400 cells/uL and were CMV-seropositive. The table lists this clone with a few counts. The antigen is undetermined. The CDR3 length is 15 residues. The germline V gene encodes CDR1 SGHNT and CDR2 YENEEA. Trimming left V 3 bases short and J 5 bases short, with 15 bases between.

The sequenced sample was CD4+ T cells sorted from PBMCs after approximately 20-hour stimulation, obtained from a patient who received antiretroviral therapy. The clonotype was recovered from an adult woman with HIV who was CMV-seropositive. The rearrangement links TRBV11-3 to TRBJ2-3; the D is unclear. The CDR3 is CASSLRSQSIDTQYF. CDR3 nucleotide sequence: TGTGCCAGCAGCTTGAGGTCACAGTCGATAGATACGCAGTATTTT.